The 27 T cell receptor beta chains in this list originate from one sample, sequenced in a study of blood T cell repertoires in COVID-19. TCRdb keeps only in-frame clones here, not all; method: immunoSEQ multiplex PCR. The sample holds about 210,000 clones, approximately 86% seen once. Sequenced input: peripheral blood. All receptors derive from a middle-aged man with acute or convalescent COVID-19.

The J gene is TRBJ2-7, the V gene TRBV6-2 or TRBV6-3; maybe TRBD1 (5 bases). V lost 5 bases to trimming and J lost 0 bases, with 14 bases between them. The CDR3 length is 15 residues. Germline-derived CDR1 and CDR2 are MNHEY and SVGEGT. The CDR3 reads CASSRQGTLSYEQYF. The CDR3 region has the DNA TGTGCCAGCAGTCGTCAGGGTACACTCTCCTACGAGCAGTACTTC.

The chain recombines TRBV4-1 with TRBJ2-7, with TRBD2 matching over 7 bases. The CDR3 is 15 amino acids. Germline trimming cut 4 bases from V and 3 bases from J; bases unmatched to any gene: 9. The germline V gene encodes CDR1 MGHRA and CDR2 YSYEKL. The CDR3, as DNA: TGCGCCAGCAGCCCGGCGGGGGAGTGGAACTACGAGCAGTACTTC. Translation: CASSPAGEWNYEQYF.

The V and J genes are TRBV3-1 (or the pseudogene TRBV3-2) and TRBJ2-3; no definite D call. This CDR3 has 15 amino acids. The ends were cut back, 1 base at V and 2 bases at J, with 10 bases in the middle. CDR1 and CDR2 from the germline V gene are LGHDT and YNNKEL (reference sequence). Written as DNA, the CDR3 is TGTGCCAGCAGCCAAGGGTTTCTATCCACAGATACGCAGTATTTT. Residues: CASSQGFLSTDTQYF.

V gene TRBV11-1 combines with J gene TRBJ1-5; D remains unclear. This CDR3 is 14 amino acids long. CDR1 and CDR2 from the germline V gene are SGHAT and FQDESV (reference sequence). Trimming removed 5 bases at V and 6 bases at J, with 14 bases between. CDR3 amino acids: CASSLYRVGQPQHF. The CDR3 bases are TGTGCCAGCAGCCTTTATCGGGTTGGTCAGCCCCAGCATTTT. The full variable domain, completed using reference TRBV11-1 and TRBJ1-5, is EAEVAQSPRYKITEKSQAVAFWCDPISGHATLYWYRQILGQGPELLVQFQDESVVDDSQLPKDRFSAERLKGVDSTLKIQPAELGDSAMYLCASSLYRVGQPQHFGDGTRLSIL.

The rearrangement joins TRBV19 to TRBJ2-1, with 10 bases fitting TRBD1. CDR1 and CDR2 (germline): LNHDA, SQIVND (reference sequence). V lost 4 bases, J lost 7 bases, and 4 bases stayed unmatched. CDR3 length equals 14 residues. The CDR3 region has the DNA TGTGCCAGTAGTACGGGACAGGGGATGAATGAGCAGTTCTTC. It encodes CASSTGQGMNEQFF.

This chain connects TRBV5-1 to TRBJ1-6; 7 positions agree with TRBD1. The germline CDR1 and CDR2 sequences are SGHRS and YFSETQ. The trim removed 4 bases at V and 10 bases at J, leaving 8 bases unmatched. The CDR3 extends over 14 amino acids. This CDR3 reads CASSAGQRRSPLHF. The CDR3 coding sequence is TGCGCCAGCAGCGCGGGACAGCGCAGATCACCCCTCCACTTT.

This clone appeared a few times. The chain joins TRBV28 to TRBJ2-2; TRBD1 might be the D (6 bases). Trimming left V 10 bases short and J 5 bases short, with 14 bases between. This CDR3 is 13 amino acids long. Germline V gene data show CDR1 as MDHEN and CDR2 as SYDVKM. Here the CDR3 DNA reads TGTGCCACCCATGAAGGGGGAACCGGGGAGCTGTTTTTT. It specifies CATHEGGTGELFF.

The chain is built from TRBV11-2 and TRBJ2-1, with 11 bases fitting TRBD2. The CDR3 has 14 residues. The V gene's germline CDR1 is SGHAT and CDR2 FQNNGV. Losses at the gene ends were 3 bases for V and 8 bases for J; bases not matched to a gene: 3. In nucleotides, the CDR3 is TGTGCCAGCAGCTTTAGCGGGGGGGCGGATGAGCAGTTCTTC. Translation gives CASSFSGGADEQFF. The full variable domain, completed using reference TRBV11-2 and TRBJ2-1, is EAGVAQSPRYKIIEKRQSVAFWCNPISGHATLYWYQQILGQGPKLLIQFQNNGVVDDSQLPKDRFSAERLKGVDSTLKIQPAKLEDSAVYLCASSFSGGADEQFFGPGTRLTVL.

The genes are TRBV19 and TRBJ2-5; the match to TRBD2 covers 9 bases. The CDR3 totals 18 residues. Germline lookup yields CDR1 LNHDA and CDR2 SQIVND (reference sequence). J lost 5 bases, V lost 1 base, and 14 bases had no gene match. The CDR3 is CASSIGHRTSDLGETQYF. Here the CDR3 DNA reads TGTGCCAGTAGTATAGGGCATCGGACTAGCGACTTGGGGGAGACCCAGTACTTC. Combining the CDR3 with reference TRBV19 and TRBJ2-5 gives the whole variable domain DGGITQSPKYLFRKEGQNVTLSCEQNLNHDAMYWYRQDPGQGLRLIYYSQIVNDFQKGDIAEGYSVSREKKESFPLTVTSAQKNPTAFYLCASSIGHRTSDLGETQYFGPGTRLLVL.

This clone was recorded at least ten times. The rearrangement links TRBV28 to TRBJ1-5; 8 nucleotides align to TRBD1. V shed 6 bases, J shed 4 bases, and the junction held 8 bases outside the gene matches. Germline V gene lookup returns CDR1 MDHEN and CDR2 SYDVKM. This CDR3 is built from 15 residues. The CDR3 DNA sequence: TGTGCCAGCAGACCCAGAGGACAGGGAAATCAGCCCCAGCATTTT. The encoded protein is CASRPRGQGNQPQHF.

The gene calls are TRBV6-5 and TRBJ1-6; D unclear. Trimming took off 8 bases at V and 3 bases at J, with 11 bases between the two ends. There are 14 residues in the CDR3. CDR1 is MNHEY and CDR2 is SVGAGI in the germline V gene. CDR3 in amino acids: CASATVLYNSPLHF. In nucleotides, the CDR3 is TGTGCCAGCGCTACAGTTCTCTATAATTCACCCCTCCACTTT.

This clone turned up a few times. The CDR3 protein is CASSPGELSGNTIYF. CDR3 nucleotide sequence: TGTGCCAGCAGCCCGGGTGAACTCTCTGGAAACACCATATATTTT. This chain uses TRBV9 with TRBJ1-3, with D unresolved. Germline loops: CDR1 SGDLS, CDR2 YYNGEE. There are 15 residues in the CDR3. Trimming pared 4 bases from V and 0 bases from J, leaving 11 bases between.

The chain recombines TRBV28 with TRBJ2-7; 7 positions agree with TRBD1. The CDR3 length is 13 residues. Germline CDR1 reads MDHEN; CDR2 reads SYDVKM. After removal of 7 bases from V and 2 bases from J, the junction contained 5 bases not matched to a gene. DNA for the CDR3: TGTGCCAGCACCTCGGGACAGACCTACGAGCAGTACTTC. Its translation: CASTSGQTYEQYF.

The chain couples TRBV30 to TRBJ2-1; 8 positions match TRBD2. The CDR3 length is 13 residues. The J segment lost 2 bases and the V segment lost 5 bases, leaving 2 bases of the junction unmatched. Germline values: CDR1 GTSNPN, CDR2 SVGIG (reference sequence). CDR3 nucleotide sequence: TGTGCCTGGGGGCGGGAGGCCTACAATGAGCAGTTCTTC. Amino acids: CAWGREAYNEQFF. The full variable domain, with the rest looked up from reference TRBV30 and TRBJ2-1, is SQTIHQWPATLVQPVGSPLSLECTVEGTSNPNLYWYRQAAGRGLQLLFYSVGIGQISSEVPQNLSASRPQDRQFILSSKKLLLSDSGFYLCAWGREAYNEQFFGPGTRLTVL.

The chain joins TRBV18 to TRBJ2-5; the match to TRBD1 covers 9 bases. The CDR3 sequence is 14 residues long. The J segment lost 4 bases and the V segment lost 5 bases, leaving 5 bases of the junction unmatched. Germline CDR1 and CDR2: KGHSH and LQKENI. CDR3 sequence (DNA): TGTGCCAGCTCAGCCGGGACAGGGATAGAGACCCAGTACTTC. This sequence encodes CASSAGTGIETQYF.

This clone was recorded only once. The chain links TRBV6-5 to TRBJ1-1; 10 bases fit TRBD1. From germline, CDR1 is MNHEY and CDR2 SVGAGI. With V trimmed by 5 bases and J by 4 bases, 4 bases remained unmatched. This CDR3 has 14 amino acids. The CDR3 region has the DNA TGTGCCAGCAGTCTAGGGACAGGGGTCACTGAAGCTTTCTTT. Amino acid sequence: CASSLGTGVTEAFF.

The gene calls are TRBV7-2 and TRBJ2-1; TRBD2 might be the D (5 bases). Trimming cost V 5 bases and J 10 bases, with 15 bases left between them. The CDR3 consists of 13 residues. Germline V lookup: CDR1 SGHTA, CDR2 FQGNSA. DNA for the CDR3: TGTGCCAGCAGCCCCATCCGGACGGGGGAGCAGTTCTTC. This translates into CASSPIRTGEQFF.

The gene calls are TRBV7-9 and TRBJ2-7, with TRBD2 identical over 8 bases. V was clipped by 5 bases and J by 0 bases; unmatched bases: 6. The CDR3 runs 15 residues. Germline loops: CDR1 SEHNR, CDR2 FQNEAQ (reference sequence). The CDR3 protein is CASSTASGLSYEQYF. CDR3 sequence (DNA): TGTGCCAGCAGCACGGCTAGCGGGCTCTCCTACGAGCAGTACTTC.

This chain links TRBV6-1 with TRBJ1-6; D is perhaps TRBD1 (6 bases). This CDR3 has 14 residues. V was pared by 2 bases and J by 10 bases, with 12 bases between. Germline CDR1 and CDR2: MNHNS and SASEGT. The CDR3 DNA reads TGTGCCAGCAGTGAACCCCGACAGGAATCACCCCTCCACTTT. Amino acids: CASSEPRQESPLHF.

This chain joins TRBV19 and TRBJ2-1, with TRBD1 identical over 9 bases. The CDR3 has 13 residues. Unmatched junction bases numbered 5, after V lost 7 bases and J lost 7 bases. The germline CDR1 and CDR2 sequences are LNHDA and SQIVND (reference sequence). CDR3 in DNA: TGTGCCAGTACCCAGGGGACAGGGAATGAGCAGTTCTTC. This codes for CASTQGTGNEQFF.

The rearrangement uses TRBV5-6 and TRBJ1-1; 9 bases line up with TRBD1. The CDR3 contains 19 residues. The germline CDR1 and CDR2 sequences are SGHDT and YYEEEE. The J segment lost 5 bases and the V segment lost 4 bases, leaving 21 bases of the junction unmatched. The CDR3 loop reads CASSRLRGVPGQGGTEAFF. The CDR3 coding sequence is TGTGCCAGCAGCCGTCTCCGGGGAGTTCCGGGACAGGGAGGAACTGAAGCTTTCTTT.

The CDR3 bases are TGTGCCAGCAGCCAAGAACGGTTACGTCGGGGGAGCTCCTACAATGAGCAGTTCTTC. As protein: CASSQERLRRGSSYNEQFF. This chain connects TRBV3-1 (or the pseudogene TRBV3-2) to TRBJ2-1; a weak D match, TRBD2 (6 bases). The CDR3 runs to 19 residues. Germline lookup yields CDR1 LGHDT and CDR2 YNNKEL (reference sequence). Trimming stripped 0 bases from V and 0 bases from J, with 18 bases between.

The chain couples TRBV5-1 to TRBJ1-5, with D possibly being TRBD1 (5 bases). V was shortened by 2 bases and J by 8 bases, with 11 bases between the two germline ends. Germline values: CDR1 SGHRS, CDR2 YFSETQ. The CDR3 covers 13 residues. CDR3 protein: CASSFRGGEPQHF. CDR3 nucleotides: TGCGCCAGCAGCTTTCGGGGCGGGGAGCCCCAGCATTTT.

This CDR3 reads CASSLTRGIYEQYF. For the CDR3, the DNA is TGTGCCAGCAGCTTAACCCGGGGAATCTACGAGCAGTACTTC. The J gene is TRBJ2-7, the V gene TRBV11-2, with D tentatively TRBD2 (5 bases). V was cut by 2 bases and J by 3 bases, with 11 bases left in between. The germline V gene has CDR1 SGHAT and CDR2 FQNNGV. CDR3 length: 14 residues.

CDR3 nucleotides: TGTGCCAGTAGTATGCGGGAGACCTATGGCTACACCTTC. It codes for CASSMRETYGYTF. V and J are TRBV19 and TRBJ1-2; D not certain. The CDR3 is made up of 13 amino acids. With 3 bases removed from V and 4 bases from J, the gap between germline ends came to 9 bases. CDR1 and CDR2 from the germline V gene are LNHDA and SQIVND (reference sequence).

This clone was observed once. The genes are TRBV27 and TRBJ1-1, with D hard to call. Germline loops: CDR1 MNHEY, CDR2 SMNVEV (reference sequence). The V and J ends lost 3 bases and 4 bases respectively, with 12 bases between them. This CDR3 contains 14 residues. CDR3 residues: CASSFDFSLTEAFF. The CDR3 DNA sequence: TGTGCCAGCAGTTTTGACTTCTCTCTCACTGAAGCTTTCTTT.

The J gene is TRBJ2-3, the V gene TRBV18, with TRBD2 matching 8 bases. Germline CDR1 is KGHSH and CDR2 is LQKENI. The J segment lost 1 base and the V segment lost 4 bases, leaving 7 bases of the junction unmatched. The CDR3 is 16 amino acids. The DNA for the CDR3 is TGTGCCAGCTCACTACAAGCGGGAGCGGGCACAGATACGCAGTATTTT. Its translation is CASSLQAGAGTDTQYF.